The next 8 T cell receptor beta chains were all read from a single sample in a study of early T cells in non-severe SARS-CoV-2 infection. TCRdb re-called the 5' RACE reads with MiXCR, one entry per CDR3 protein. This table has 50,000 to 75,000 distinct CDR3 sequences, around 11% appearing once. The sample here was whole blood, taken at baseline. The receptors were sampled from an adult who was a healthcare worker with PCR-confirmed SARS-CoV-2 infection or an uninfected control (not recorded which). The donor label of this sample is uncertain.

This clonotype appeared a few times. The chain uses TRBV5-1 and TRBJ1-3; D perhaps matches TRBD1 (6 bases). With 0 bases removed from V and 4 bases from J, the gap between germline ends came to 14 bases. CDR3 length equals 16 residues. Per germline, CDR1 SGHRS and CDR2 YFSETQ. The CDR3 reads CASSLAAAGAGNTIYF. In DNA form, the CDR3 reads TGCGCCAGCAGCTTGGCGGCTGCGGGGGCCGGAAACACCATATATTTT.

This clonotype turned up a few times. The chain joins TRBV4-1 to TRBJ1-2, with unresolved D. This CDR3 has 13 amino acids. Trimming cost V 3 bases and J 4 bases, with 9 bases left between them. The germline V gene encodes CDR1 MGHRA and CDR2 YSYEKL. CDR3 in DNA: TGCGCCAGCAGCCAGGGAGGATCCTATGGCTACACCTTC. Its protein product is CASSQGGSYGYTF.

This clonotype was counted only a few times. The chain couples TRBV20-1 to TRBJ1-5; no clear D gene. CDR1 and CDR2 (germline): DFQATT, SNEGSKA (reference sequence). V lost 0 bases, J lost 8 bases, and 20 bases lay in between. This CDR3 comprises 16 residues. The CDR3 sequence: CSARDPKPSAKKPQHF. Written as DNA, the CDR3 is TGCAGTGCTAGAGATCCAAAACCATCTGCGAAGAAGCCCCAGCATTTT.

In this sample, this clonotype turned up a few times. This chain uses TRBV11-2 with TRBJ2-7; 8 bases fit TRBD1. CDR3 length: 14 amino acids. The germline V gene encodes CDR1 SGHAT and CDR2 FQNNGV. V shed 5 bases, J shed 2 bases, and the junction held 5 bases outside the gene matches. CDR3 nucleotide sequence: TGTGCCAGCAGCCCCGCAGGGGGCCCCTACGAGCAGTACGTC. Residues: CASSPAGGPYEQYV.

In its sample, this clonotype was seen a few times. The V call is TRBV27, the J call TRBJ2-3; 9 bases map to TRBD1. After removal of 6 bases from V and 8 bases from J, the junction contained 12 bases not matched to a gene. Germline values: CDR1 MNHEY, CDR2 SMNVEV (reference sequence). This CDR3 comprises 15 residues. This CDR3 reads CASRIQGAGAVTQYF. The CDR3 coding sequence is TGTGCCAGCAGAATACAGGGGGCCGGGGCGGTTACGCAGTATTTT.

This clonotype was detected a few times. This chain links TRBV4-1 with TRBJ1-6; D perhaps matches TRBD1 (5 bases). CDR3 length: 17 residues. V dropped 4 bases and J dropped 3 bases, with 16 bases sitting between them. Germline CDR1 MGHRA, CDR2 YSYEKL. The chain's CDR3 is CASSPSPGTSYNSPLHF. CDR3 sequence (DNA): TGCGCCAGCAGCCCGTCCCCAGGGACTAGCTATAATTCACCCCTCCACTTT.

In the case of this clonotype: Mismatch with germline at one junction end may stem from a read error. V usage is TRBV7-9 and J usage is TRBJ1-1; D is perhaps TRBD1 (5 bases). Per the germline V gene, CDR1 is SEHNR and CDR2 is FQNEAQ (reference sequence). This CDR3 region has 13 residues. The CDR3 region has the DNA TGTGCCAGCAGCTACGATCGGGGCACTGAAGTTTTCTTT. This translates into CASSYDRGTEVFF. Full variable domain (outside the CDR3, taken from reference TRBV7-9 and TRBJ1-1): DTGVSQNPRHKITKRGQNVTFRCDPISEHNRLYWYRQTLGQGPEFLTYFQNEAQLEKSRLLSDRFSAERPKGSFSTLEIQRTEQGDSAMYLCASSYDRGTEVFFGQGTRLTVV.

This clonotype was observed a handful of times. CDR3 residues: CAWSVGGTSGYNEQFF. CDR3 in DNA: TGTGCCTGGAGTGTCGGGGGGACTAGCGGTTACAATGAGCAGTTCTTC. The chain is built from TRBV30 and TRBJ2-1; TRBD2 matches at 11 bases. This CDR3 spans 16 amino acids. CDR1 GTSNPN and CDR2 SVGIG come from the germline V gene (reference sequence). The J segment lost 4 bases and the V segment lost 0 bases, leaving 5 bases of the junction unmatched.